This T cell receptor beta chain originates from a study of tumor and adjacent non-tumor tissue in lung cancer. Findings and caveats of the study: Compared with tumor, normal lung showed significantly lower TCR diversity.

With regard to this clonotype: The target antigen is unknown. Germline is not matched at one junction end, which may reflect a read error.

RNA was extracted from bulk tissue without any cell sorting. More than 3 cm separated this lung sample from the edge of the tumor. The library came from three nested PCR rounds adapted from ARM-PCR protocols. Each CDR3 protein gets one entry after TCRdb re-called the multiplex PCR reads with MiXCR. This table has more than 45,000 distinct CDR3 sequences, around three quarters appearing once. Sequencing was performed on distant non-tumor lung tissue. The TCR sequence derives from a woman aged 55-70 years with non-small cell lung cancer.

The CDR3 nucleotides read TGCAGTGCCCCGACGGGGGAACTCTCTTACACTGAGCAGTTCTTC. Translation gives CSAPTGELSYTEQFF. The rearrangement uses TRBV20-1 and TRBJ2-1; tentative D call: TRBD2 (6 bases). CDR1 and CDR2 from the germline V gene are DFQATT and SNEGSKA (reference sequence). CDR3 length equals 15 residues.